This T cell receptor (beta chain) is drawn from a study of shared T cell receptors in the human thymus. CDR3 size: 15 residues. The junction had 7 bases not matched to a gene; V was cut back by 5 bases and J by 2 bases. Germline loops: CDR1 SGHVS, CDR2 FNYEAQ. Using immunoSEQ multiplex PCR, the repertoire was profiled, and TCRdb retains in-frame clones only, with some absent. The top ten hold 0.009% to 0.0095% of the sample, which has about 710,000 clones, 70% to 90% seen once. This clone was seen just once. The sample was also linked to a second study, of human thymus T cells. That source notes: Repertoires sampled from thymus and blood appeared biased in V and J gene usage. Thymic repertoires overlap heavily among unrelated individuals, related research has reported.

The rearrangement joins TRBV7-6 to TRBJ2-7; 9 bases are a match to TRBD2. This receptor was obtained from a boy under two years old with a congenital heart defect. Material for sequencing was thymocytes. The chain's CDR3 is CASSPNSGGPYEQYF. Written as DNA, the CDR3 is TGTGCCAGCAGCCCGAATAGCGGGGGACCCTACGAGCAGTACTTC.